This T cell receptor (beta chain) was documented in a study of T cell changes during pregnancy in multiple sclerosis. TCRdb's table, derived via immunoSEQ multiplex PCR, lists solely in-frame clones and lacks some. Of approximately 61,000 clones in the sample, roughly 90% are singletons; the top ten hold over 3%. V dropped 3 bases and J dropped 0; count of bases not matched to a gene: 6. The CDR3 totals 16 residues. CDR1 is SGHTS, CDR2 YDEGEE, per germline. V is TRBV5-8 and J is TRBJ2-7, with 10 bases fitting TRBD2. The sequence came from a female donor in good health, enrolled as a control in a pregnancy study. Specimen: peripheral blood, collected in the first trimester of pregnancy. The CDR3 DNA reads TGTGCCAGCAGCTCTGAGACTAGCGGGCACTCCTACGAGCAGTACTTC. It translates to CASSSETSGHSYEQYF.